This is a list of T cell receptor beta chains from one sample in a study of blood T cell repertoires in COVID-19. Clones were sequenced by immunoSEQ multiplex PCR, and TCRdb holds only the in-frame ones, with some missing. The sample records 250,000 to 350,000 clones, about nine tenths being singletons. Sequenced input: peripheral blood. Receptor source: a woman under 40 with active or convalescent COVID-19. The CDR3 runs from the conserved cysteine through the conserved F or W.

v_call cdr3_length cdr3_aa
TRBV19 16 CASSIDLLRSNYGYTF
TRBV12-2 15 CASRLVPQGREKLFF
TRBV24-1 17 CATSGDRGSLTTDTQYF
TRBV6-5 13 CASSYSLNEKLFF
TRBV6-5 15 CASTGLGSGHNEQFF
TRBV9 16 CASSVGGTVANEKLFF
TRBV10-3 15 CAISGTGHRIYGYTF
TRBV19 13 CASNVRGTYEQYF
TRBV4-2 15 CASSQLGNENTEAFF
TRBV30 14 CAWKRQDANYGYTF
TRBV18 13 CASSPDSYQPQHF
TRBV29-1 13 CSVEGPQNYGYTF
TRBV2 15 CASSQTGGVGNTIYF
TRBV29-1 15 CSVGTASSGANVLTF
TRBV9 14 CASSASGQNSPLHF
TRBV9 14 CASSVGTGNSPLHF
TRBV19 14 CASSPRLAAGELFF
TRBV7-2 16 CASSTRTGKANYGYTF
TRBV6-5 12 CATFQGGYGYTF
TRBV2 17 CASSERPGQGTNTEAFF
TRBV9 15 CASSDSGGVYNEQFF
TRBV9 14 CASSGQGSDYGYTF
TRBV30 15 CAWRAGTVNNSPLHF
TRBV7-2 13 CASSPDRVVGYTF
TRBV7-2 15 CASSLGGGRTYEQYF
TRBV4-3 18 CASSQDQSGPSGANVLTF
TRBV11-2 15 CASSLVQGGTGELFF
TRBV4-2 15 CASSQEGQSTDTQYF
TRBV4-3 15 CASSQERLSYNEQFF
TRBV7-2 15 CASSLGDPKTGRAFF
TRBV5-1 16 CASSLGGQGSYNEQFF
TRBV2 14 CAKDRTGGYAEAFF
TRBV5-6 17 CASSRDRGRMGTDTQYF
TRBV18 14 CASMGQGRADTQYF
TRBV5-1 16 CASSSTSGGGTDTQYF
TRBV10-3 15 CAITREQGIGGEAFF
TRBV7-9 16 CASSLDLGKPLYGYTF
TRBV2 12 CASTSGGPKAFF
TRBV27 13 CASSSAYQETQYF
TRBV19 18 CASSIGTRGGPRADTQYF